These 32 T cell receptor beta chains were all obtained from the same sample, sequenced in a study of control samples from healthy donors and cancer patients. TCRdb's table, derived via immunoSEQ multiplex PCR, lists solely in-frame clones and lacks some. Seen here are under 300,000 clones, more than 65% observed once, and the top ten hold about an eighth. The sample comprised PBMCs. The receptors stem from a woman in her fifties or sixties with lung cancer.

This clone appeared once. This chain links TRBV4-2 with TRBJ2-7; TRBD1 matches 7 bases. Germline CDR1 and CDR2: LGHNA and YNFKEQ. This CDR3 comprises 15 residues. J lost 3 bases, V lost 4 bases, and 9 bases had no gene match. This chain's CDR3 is CASSREGQANYEQYF. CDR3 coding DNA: TGTGCCAGCAGCCGCGAAGGACAGGCGAACTACGAGCAGTACTTC.

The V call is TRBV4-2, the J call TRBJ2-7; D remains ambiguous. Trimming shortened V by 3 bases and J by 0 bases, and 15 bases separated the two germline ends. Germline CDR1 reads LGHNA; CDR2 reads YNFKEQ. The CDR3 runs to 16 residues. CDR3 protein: CASSQTLTSISYEQYF. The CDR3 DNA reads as TGTGCCAGCAGCCAGACTCTCACATCTATCTCCTACGAGCAGTACTTC.

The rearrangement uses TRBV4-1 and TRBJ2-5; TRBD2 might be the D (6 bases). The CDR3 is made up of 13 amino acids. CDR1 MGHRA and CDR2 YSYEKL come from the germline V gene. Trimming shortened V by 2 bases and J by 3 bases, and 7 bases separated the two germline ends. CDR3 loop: CASSQREEETQYF. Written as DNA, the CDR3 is TGCGCCAGCAGCCAAAGGGAGGAAGAGACCCAGTACTTC.

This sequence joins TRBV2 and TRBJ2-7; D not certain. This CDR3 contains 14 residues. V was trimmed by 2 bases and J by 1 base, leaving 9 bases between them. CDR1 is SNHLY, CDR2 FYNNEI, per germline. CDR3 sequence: CASSELKLSYEQYF. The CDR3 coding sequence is TGTGCCAGCAGTGAATTGAAACTATCCTACGAGCAGTACTTC.

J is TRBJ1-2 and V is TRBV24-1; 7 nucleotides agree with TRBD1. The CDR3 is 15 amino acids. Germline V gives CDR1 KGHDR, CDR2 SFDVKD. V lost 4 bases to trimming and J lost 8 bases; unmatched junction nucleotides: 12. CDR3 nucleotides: TGTGCCACCAGTGACCGAACACAGGGGTTTGAAGGCTACACCTTC. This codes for CATSDRTQGFEGYTF.

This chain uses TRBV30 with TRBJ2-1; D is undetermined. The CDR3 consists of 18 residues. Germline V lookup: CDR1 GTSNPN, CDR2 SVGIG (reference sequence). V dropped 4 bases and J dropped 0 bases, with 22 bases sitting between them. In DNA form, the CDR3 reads TGTGCCTGGACGGATCGCGGCTTTACTCGTCACTCCTACAATGAGCAGTTCTTC. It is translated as CAWTDRGFTRHSYNEQFF.

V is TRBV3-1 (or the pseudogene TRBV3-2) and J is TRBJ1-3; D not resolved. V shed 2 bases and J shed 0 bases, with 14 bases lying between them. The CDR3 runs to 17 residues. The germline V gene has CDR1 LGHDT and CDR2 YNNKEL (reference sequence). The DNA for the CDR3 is TGTGCCAGCAGCCAAAATCCCTACGGGAGCTCTGGAAACACCATATATTTT. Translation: CASSQNPYGSSGNTIYF.

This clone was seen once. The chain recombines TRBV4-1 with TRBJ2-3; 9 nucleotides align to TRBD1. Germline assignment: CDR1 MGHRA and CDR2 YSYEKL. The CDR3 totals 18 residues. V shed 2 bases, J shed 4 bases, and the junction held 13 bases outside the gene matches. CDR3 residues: CASSQRLQTGQGADTQYF. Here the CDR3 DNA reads TGCGCCAGCAGCCAAAGACTTCAGACGGGACAGGGCGCAGATACGCAGTATTTT.

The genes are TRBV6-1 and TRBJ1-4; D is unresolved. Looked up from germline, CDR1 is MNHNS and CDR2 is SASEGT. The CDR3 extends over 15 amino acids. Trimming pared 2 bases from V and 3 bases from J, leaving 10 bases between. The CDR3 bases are TGTGCCAGCAGTGAACAGCCCGCTCCTAATGAAAAACTGTTTTTT. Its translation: CASSEQPAPNEKLFF.

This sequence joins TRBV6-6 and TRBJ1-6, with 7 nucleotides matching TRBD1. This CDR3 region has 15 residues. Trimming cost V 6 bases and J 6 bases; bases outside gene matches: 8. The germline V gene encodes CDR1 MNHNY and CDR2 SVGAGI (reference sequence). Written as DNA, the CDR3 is TGTGCCAGCAGCTCCGGGACAGAATTTAATTCACCCCTCCACTTT. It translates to CASSSGTEFNSPLHF.

CDR3 DNA sequence: TGCGCCAGCAGCCAAGACAGCAACAATCAGCCCCAGCATTTT. Its protein is CASSQDSNNQPQHF. V is TRBV4-1 and J is TRBJ1-5; D gene uncertain. V dropped 0 bases and J dropped 3 bases, with 6 bases sitting between them. The CDR3 sequence is 14 residues long. In germline, CDR1 is MGHRA, CDR2 YSYEKL.

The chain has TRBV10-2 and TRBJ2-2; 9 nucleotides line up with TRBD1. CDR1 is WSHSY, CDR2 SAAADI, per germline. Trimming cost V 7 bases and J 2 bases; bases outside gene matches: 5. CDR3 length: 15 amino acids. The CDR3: CASTKGQGNTGELFF. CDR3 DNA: TGCGCCAGCACCAAGGGACAGGGAAACACCGGGGAGCTGTTTTTT.

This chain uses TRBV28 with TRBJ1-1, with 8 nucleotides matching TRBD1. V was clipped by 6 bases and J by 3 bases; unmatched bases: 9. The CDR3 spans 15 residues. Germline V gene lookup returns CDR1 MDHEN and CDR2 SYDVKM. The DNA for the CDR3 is TGTGCCAGCAGATCTCAGGGGGCCATTGACACTGAAGCTTTCTTT. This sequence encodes CASRSQGAIDTEAFF.

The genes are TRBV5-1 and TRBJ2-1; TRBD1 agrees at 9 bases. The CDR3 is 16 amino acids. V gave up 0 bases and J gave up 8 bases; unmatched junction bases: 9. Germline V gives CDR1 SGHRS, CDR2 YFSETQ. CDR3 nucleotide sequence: TGCGCCAGCAGCTTGGTGCGGGGACAGGGACGCGATGAGCAGTTCTTC. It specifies CASSLVRGQGRDEQFF.

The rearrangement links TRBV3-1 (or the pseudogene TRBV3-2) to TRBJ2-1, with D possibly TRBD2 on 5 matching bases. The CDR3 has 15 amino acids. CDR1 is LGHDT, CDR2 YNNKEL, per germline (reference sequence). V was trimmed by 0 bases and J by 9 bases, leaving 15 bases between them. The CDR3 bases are TGTGCCAGCAGCCAAGATTCTTCGGGGTTTGGTGAGCAGTTCTTC. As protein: CASSQDSSGFGEQFF.

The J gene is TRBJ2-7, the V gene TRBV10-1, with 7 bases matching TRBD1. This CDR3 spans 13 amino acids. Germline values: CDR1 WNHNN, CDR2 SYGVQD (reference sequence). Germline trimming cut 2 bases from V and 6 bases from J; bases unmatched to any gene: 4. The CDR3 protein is CASSERGGSEQYF. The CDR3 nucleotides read TGCGCCAGCAGTGAGAGAGGGGGCTCCGAGCAGTACTTC.

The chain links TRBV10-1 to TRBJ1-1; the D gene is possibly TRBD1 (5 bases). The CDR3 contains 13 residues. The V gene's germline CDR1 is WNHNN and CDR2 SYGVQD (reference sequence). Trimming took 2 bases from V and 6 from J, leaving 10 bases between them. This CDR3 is CASSEGPGSEAFF. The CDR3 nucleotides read TGCGCCAGCAGTGAGGGTCCAGGGTCTGAAGCTTTCTTT.

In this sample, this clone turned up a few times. The CDR3 sequence: CASTLLAVDTQYF. CDR3 in DNA: TGTGCCAGTACCTTACTAGCGGTAGATACGCAGTATTTT. The chain couples TRBV6-5 to TRBJ2-3, with 8 nucleotides matching TRBD2. The length of the CDR3 is 13 residues. Germline values: CDR1 MNHEY, CDR2 SVGAGI. V lost 9 bases, J lost 5 bases, and 7 bases stayed unmatched.

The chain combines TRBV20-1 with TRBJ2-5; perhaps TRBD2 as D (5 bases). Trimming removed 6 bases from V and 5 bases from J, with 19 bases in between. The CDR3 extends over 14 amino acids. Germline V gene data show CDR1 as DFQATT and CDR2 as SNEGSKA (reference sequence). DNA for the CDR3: TGCAGTGCCAGTAGAGTAACCGGGATTGAGACCCAGTACTTC. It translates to CSASRVTGIETQYF.

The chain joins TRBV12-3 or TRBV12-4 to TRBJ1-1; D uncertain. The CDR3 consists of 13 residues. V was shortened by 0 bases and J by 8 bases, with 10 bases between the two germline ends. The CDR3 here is CASSLAPDGEAFF. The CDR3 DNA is TGTGCCAGCAGTTTAGCGCCCGACGGCGAAGCTTTCTTT.

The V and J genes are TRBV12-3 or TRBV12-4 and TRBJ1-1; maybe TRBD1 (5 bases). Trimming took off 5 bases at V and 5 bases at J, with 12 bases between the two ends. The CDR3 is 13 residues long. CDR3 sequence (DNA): TGTGCCAGCAGTCACCCGTGGGGGACTGAAGCTTTCTTT. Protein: CASSHPWGTEAFF.

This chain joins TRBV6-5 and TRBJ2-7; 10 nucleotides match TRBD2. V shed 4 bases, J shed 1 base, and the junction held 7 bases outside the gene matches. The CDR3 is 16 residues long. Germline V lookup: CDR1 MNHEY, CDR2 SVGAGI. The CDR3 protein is CASSSRTSGDSYEQYF. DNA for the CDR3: TGTGCCAGCAGTTCTCGTACTAGCGGGGATTCCTACGAGCAGTACTTC.

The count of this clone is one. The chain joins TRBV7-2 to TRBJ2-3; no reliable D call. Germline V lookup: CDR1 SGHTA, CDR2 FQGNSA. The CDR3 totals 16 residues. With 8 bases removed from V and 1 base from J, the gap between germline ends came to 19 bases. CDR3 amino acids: CASLKSVWVGTDTQYF. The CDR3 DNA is TGTGCCAGCCTAAAGTCCGTTTGGGTGGGCACAGATACGCAGTATTTT.

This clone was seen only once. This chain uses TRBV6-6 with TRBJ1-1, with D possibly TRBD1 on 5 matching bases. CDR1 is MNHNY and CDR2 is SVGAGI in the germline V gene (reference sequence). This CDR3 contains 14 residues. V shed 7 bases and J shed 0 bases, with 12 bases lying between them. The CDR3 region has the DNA TGTGCCAGCACCTCAGGAGGGGTGAACACTGAAGCTTTCTTT. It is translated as CASTSGGVNTEAFF.

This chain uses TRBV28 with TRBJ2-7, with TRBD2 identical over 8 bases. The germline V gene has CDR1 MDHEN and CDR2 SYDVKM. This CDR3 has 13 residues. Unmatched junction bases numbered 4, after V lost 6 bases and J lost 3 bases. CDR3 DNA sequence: TGTGCCAGCAGCGTGGGACTAGTCTACGAGCAGTACTTC. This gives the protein CASSVGLVYEQYF.

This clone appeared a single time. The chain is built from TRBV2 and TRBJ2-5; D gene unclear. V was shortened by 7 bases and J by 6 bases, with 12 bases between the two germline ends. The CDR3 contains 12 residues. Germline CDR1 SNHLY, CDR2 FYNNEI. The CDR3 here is CASNLGGQTQYF. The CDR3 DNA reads TGTGCCAGCAATTTAGGTGGGCAGACCCAGTACTTC.

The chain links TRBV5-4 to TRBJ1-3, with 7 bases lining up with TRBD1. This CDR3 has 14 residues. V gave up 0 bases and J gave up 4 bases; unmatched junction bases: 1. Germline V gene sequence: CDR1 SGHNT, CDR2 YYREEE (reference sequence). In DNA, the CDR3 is TGTGCCAGCAGCTTGGGGGACAGAGGAAACACCATATATTTT. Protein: CASSLGDRGNTIYF. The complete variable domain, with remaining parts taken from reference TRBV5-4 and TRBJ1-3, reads ETGVTQSPTHLIKTRGQQVTLRCSSQSGHNTVSWYQQALGQGPQFIFQYYREEENGRGNFPPRFSGLQFPNYSSELNVNALELDDSALYLCASSLGDRGNTIYFGEGSWLTVV.

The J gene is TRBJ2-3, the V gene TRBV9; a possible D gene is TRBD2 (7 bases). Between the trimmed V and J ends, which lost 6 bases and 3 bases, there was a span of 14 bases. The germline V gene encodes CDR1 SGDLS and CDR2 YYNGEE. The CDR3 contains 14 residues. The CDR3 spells CASTGGGRTDTQYF. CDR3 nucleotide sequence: TGTGCCAGCACGGGGGGCGGGAGAACAGATACGCAGTATTTT.

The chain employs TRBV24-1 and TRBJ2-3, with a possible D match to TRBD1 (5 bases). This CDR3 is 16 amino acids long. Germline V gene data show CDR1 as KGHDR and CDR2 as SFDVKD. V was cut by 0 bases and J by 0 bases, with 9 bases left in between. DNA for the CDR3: TGTGCCACCAGTGATTTGGGACACGCTAGCACAGATACGCAGTATTTT. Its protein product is CATSDLGHASTDTQYF.

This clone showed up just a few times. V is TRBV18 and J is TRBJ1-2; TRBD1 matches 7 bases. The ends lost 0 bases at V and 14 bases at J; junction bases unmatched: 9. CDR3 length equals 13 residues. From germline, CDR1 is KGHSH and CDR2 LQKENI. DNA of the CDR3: TGTGCCAGCTCACCACCGGGACAGACTGAGATTACCTTC. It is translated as CASSPPGQTEITF.

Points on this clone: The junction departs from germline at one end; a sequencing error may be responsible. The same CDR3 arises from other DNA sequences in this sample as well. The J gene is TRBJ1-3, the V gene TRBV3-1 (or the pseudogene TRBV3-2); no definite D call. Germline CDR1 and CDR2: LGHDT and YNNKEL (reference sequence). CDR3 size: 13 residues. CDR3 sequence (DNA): TGTGCCAGTAGCCCTCTAGGTGGAAACACCATATATTTT. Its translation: CASSPLGGNTIYF.

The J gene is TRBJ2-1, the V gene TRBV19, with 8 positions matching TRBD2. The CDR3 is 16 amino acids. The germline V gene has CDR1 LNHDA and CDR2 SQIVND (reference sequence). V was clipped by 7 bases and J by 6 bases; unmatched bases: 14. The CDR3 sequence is CASNSGGATNLNEQFF. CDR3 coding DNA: TGTGCCAGTAATTCCGGGGGGGCAACAAACCTCAATGAGCAGTTCTTC.